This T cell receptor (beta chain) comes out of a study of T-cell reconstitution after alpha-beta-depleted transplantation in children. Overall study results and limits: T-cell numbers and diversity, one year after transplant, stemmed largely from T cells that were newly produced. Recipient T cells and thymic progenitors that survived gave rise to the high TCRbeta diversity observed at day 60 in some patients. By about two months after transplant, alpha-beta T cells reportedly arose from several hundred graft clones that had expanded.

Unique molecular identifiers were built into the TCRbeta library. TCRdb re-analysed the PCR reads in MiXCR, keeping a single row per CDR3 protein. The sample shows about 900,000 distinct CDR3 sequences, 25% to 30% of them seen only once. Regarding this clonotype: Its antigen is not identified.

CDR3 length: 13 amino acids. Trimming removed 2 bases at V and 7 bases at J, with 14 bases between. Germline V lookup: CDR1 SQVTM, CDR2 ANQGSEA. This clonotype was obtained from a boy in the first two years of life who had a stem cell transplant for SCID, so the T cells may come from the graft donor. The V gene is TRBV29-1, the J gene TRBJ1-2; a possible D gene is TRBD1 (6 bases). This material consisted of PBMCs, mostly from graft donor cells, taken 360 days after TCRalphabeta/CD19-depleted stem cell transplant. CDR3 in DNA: TGCAGCGTTGAAAACAGGCGAGGGGGTGGCTACACCTTC. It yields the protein CSVENRRGGGYTF.